Sequencing of this T cell receptor beta chain was carried out in a study of long-term antiretroviral therapy in people with HIV. Germline V gives CDR1 MNHNY, CDR2 SVGAGI (reference sequence). The length of the CDR3 is 14 residues. V lost 0 bases to trimming and J lost 5 bases; unmatched junction nucleotides: 2. Regarding the study as a whole: The study collected blood between about 2004 and 2017, possibly under older ART regimens.

Each contributor possessed a minimum of one pre-ART and a minimum of two post-ART PBMC samples. A word on this clone: Its antigen is not identified.

The immunoSEQ assay was v3.0, run at survey level. Here immunoSEQ multiplex PCR was the method, and the copy in TCRdb shows in-frame clones only, minus some. The sample lists 20,000 to 25,000 clones; 65% to 90% were seen once. The chain joins TRBV6-6 to TRBJ1-2; TRBD1 agrees at 8 bases. The source of this sequence is a woman under 40 with HIV. The starting material was unsorted PBMCs, obtained 1.8 years before starting antiretroviral therapy. In DNA form, the CDR3 reads TGTGCCAGCAGTTACTCTGACAGGGGTTATGGCTACACCTTC. Its translation: CASSYSDRGYGYTF.